Here is one T cell receptor beta chain with its context. What it binds is not known. This sample is drawn from a study of T cell repertoires in aging, cancer and after chemotherapy. Findings and limits, study-wide: Across the chemotherapy interval, each cancer cohort showed higher median generation probability, suggesting thymic rebound.

Multiplex touch-down PCR with TRB-A/B primers amplified rearranged V-D-J TRB sequences. In TCRdb, the multiplex PCR reads were re-called with MiXCR into one record per CDR3 protein. The sample includes approximately 20,000 distinct CDR3 sequences, approximately 40% of them seen just once. Peripheral blood genomic DNA, not sorted cells or RNA, was the template. The CDR3 length is 13 residues. Trimming left V 6 bases short and J 8 bases short, with 16 bases between. Germline CDR1 and CDR2: SGHAT and FQDESV (reference sequence). This TCR came from a human donor with a solid tumor. This chain joins TRBV11-1 and TRBJ1-2, with a weak D call TRBD1 (5 bases). Sequencing was done on a sample of blood. The DNA for the CDR3 is TGTGCCAGCAGTCTTAGGGGCGCGCGGGGCTACACCTTC. Its protein is CASSLRGARGYTF.